This T cell receptor beta chain appears in the sequencing data of a study of blood T cell repertoires in COVID-19. Study-level background: Acute and convalescent COVID-19 specimens originated in the United States, Italy and Spain. T cells, B-cell-depleted T cells, or PBMCs supplied cDNA or gDNA.

Per the original methods: From reference gene primer amplification, estimates of nucleated cell counts were derived. Profiled with immunoSEQ multiplex PCR; TCRdb holds only in-frame clones, not every one. The D gene and trimming were derived from the DNA, and the V and J assignments and clone size from that table. The repertoire holds about 220,000 clones, around 84% seen once, with approximately 5.1% in the top ten. Germline CDR1 and CDR2: LNHDA and SQIVND (reference sequence). The CDR3 extends over 16 amino acids. J was trimmed by 2 bases and V by 7 bases; bases with no gene match: 8. The source material was peripheral blood. This receptor was taken from a woman in her sixties or seventies who had recovered from COVID-19. This chain uses TRBV19 with TRBJ2-3, with TRBD2 identical over 11 bases. CDR3 region: CASIASGGLPTDTQYF. The CDR3 nucleotides read TGTGCCAGTATAGCTAGCGGGGGGTTACCCACAGATACGCAGTATTTT.